In this sample, the clone carrying this T cell receptor beta chain turned up a few times. Its target is not known. This sample was included in a study of cytomegalovirus exposure and HLA in healthy donors. At the level of the study: In an early release, HLA-typed donors contributed roughly 85 million unique TCR sequences. Caucasian-associated ancestry cluster membership applied to approximately 81% of 398 genotyped donors. Study-wide findings and caveats: Three CMV-associated chains proved CMV antigen-specific in vitro. Several top significant clusters appeared, in a later analysis, to be linked to common viral pathogens.

The PCR made use of 60 Vbeta and 13 Jbeta primers. TCRdb's table, derived via immunoSEQ multiplex PCR, lists solely in-frame clones and lacks some. This sample has under 200,000 clones; 84% occur once, and the top ten carry about 1%. CDR3 length: 15 amino acids. Unmatched junction bases numbered 6, after V lost 5 bases and J lost 5 bases. Germline loops: CDR1 SNHLY, CDR2 FYNNEI. The rearrangement links TRBV2 to TRBJ2-3; TRBD1 agrees at 11 bases. This sequence was found in a man under 40 in good health and CMV-seronegative. The sample consisted of PBMCs. The CDR3 DNA sequence: TGTGCCAGCAGTCCGGACAGGGGGCAGGGAGATACGCAGTATTTT. It yields the protein CASSPDRGQGDTQYF.